This T cell receptor beta chain was found in a study of PD-L1 blockade in urothelial cancer. Germline-derived CDR1 and CDR2 are MNHNY and SVGAGI (reference sequence). The CDR3 contains 16 residues. V dropped 5 bases and J dropped 2 bases, with 16 bases sitting between them. Time point given: peripheral blood 6 weeks after treatment start. Here immunoSEQ multiplex PCR was the method, and the copy in TCRdb shows in-frame clones only, minus some. Here the sample spans around 69,000 clones, 85% to 95% being singletons. Sequenced material: PBMCs, taken around atezolizumab (anti-PD-L1) treatment. The chain couples TRBV6-6 to TRBJ2-1, with D possibly TRBD2 on 5 matching bases. The clonotype originates from a woman over 75 with urothelial cancer. The CDR3 sequence is CASSSQAGVTYNEQFF. CDR3 bases: TGTGCCAGCAGTAGCCAGGCGGGTGTGACCTACAATGAGCAGTTCTTC.